This section outlines one TCR beta chain sequence together with its context. The source of the sample is a study of PD-L1 blockade in urothelial cancer. Study-level background: The median number of T cells present in blood samples was fewer than 150,000.

Trimming at V came to 5 bases and at J to 7 bases, leaving 11 bases not matched to a gene. This CDR3 region has 16 residues. Germline V gene sequence: CDR1 LNHDA, CDR2 SQIVND (reference sequence). The time point is: peripheral blood 6 weeks after treatment start. The method was immunoSEQ multiplex PCR; TCRdb's version includes in-frame clones alone and lacks a portion of them. The repertoire holds roughly 100,000 clones, with roughly 83% as singletons. This chain uses TRBV19 with TRBJ1-2; 12 bases match TRBD1. The source material was PBMCs, sampled around atezolizumab (anti-PD-L1) treatment. The sequence was collected from a man between 65 and 79 years old with urothelial cancer. DNA for the CDR3: TGTGCCAGTAGTCCCGGGACAGGGGGCATCCGGAGTGGCTACACCTTC. As protein: CASSPGTGGIRSGYTF.